The 28 T cell receptor beta chains below were found in one sample sequenced in a study of cytomegalovirus exposure and HLA in healthy donors. Use of 60 Vbeta and 13 Jbeta primers characterized the PCR. Generated by immunoSEQ multiplex PCR, the TCRdb table keeps only in-frame clones and is missing some. The sample holds about 67,000 clones, approximately 71% seen once. Sequencing input: PBMCs. These receptors were collected from a woman in her twenties or thirties in good health and CMV-seronegative.

J is TRBJ2-1 and V is TRBV5-1; D might be TRBD2 (7 bases). Deletions cut 2 bases from V and 10 bases from J, with 22 bases between. Germline V gives CDR1 SGHRS, CDR2 YFSETQ. The CDR3 sequence is 16 residues long. The DNA of the CDR3 is TGCGCCAGCAGCTTCTGGGGGGGGCTAAGCCACGGGGAGCAGTTCTTC. It encodes CASSFWGGLSHGEQFF. Combining the CDR3 with reference TRBV5-1 and TRBJ2-1 gives the whole variable domain KAGVTQTPRYLIKTRGQQVTLSCSPISGHRSVSWYQQTPGQGLQFLFEYFSETQRNKGNFPGRFSGRQFSNSRSEMNVSTLELGDSALYLCASSFWGGLSHGEQFFGPGTRLTVL.

This chain joins TRBV7-8 and TRBJ2-7; 9 nucleotides match TRBD2. CDR3 length: 15 amino acids. Trimming at V came to 5 bases and at J to 4 bases, leaving 9 bases not matched to a gene. Germline V gene sequence: CDR1 SGHVS, CDR2 FQNEAQ. CDR3 bases: TGTGCCAGCAGCCCCTCGGCTAGCGGGGTATACGAGCAGTACTTC. Its protein is CASSPSASGVYEQYF. The full variable domain, completed using reference TRBV7-8 and TRBJ2-7, is GAGVSQSPRYKVAKRGQDVALRCDPISGHVSLFWYQQALGQGPEFLTYFQNEAQLDKSGLPSDRFFAERPEGSVSTLKIQRTQQEDSAVYLCASSPSASGVYEQYFGPGTRLTVT.

V and J are TRBV9 and TRBJ1-3; D perhaps matches TRBD1 (5 bases). Trimming removed 3 bases at V and 2 bases at J, with 9 bases between. Germline lookup yields CDR1 SGDLS and CDR2 YYNGEE. CDR3 length: 14 residues. The CDR3 sequence: CASSGQIAGNTIYF. The CDR3 nucleotides are TGTGCCAGCAGCGGACAGATAGCTGGAAACACCATATATTTT.

V gene TRBV6-6 combines with J gene TRBJ1-2; no firm D call. Trimming cost V 6 bases and J 1 base, with 6 bases left between them. The CDR3 runs to 12 residues. Germline CDR1 and CDR2: MNHNY and SVGAGI (reference sequence). The chain's CDR3 is CASSAGNYGYTF. The CDR3 DNA reads as TGTGCCAGCAGCGCCGGTAACTATGGCTACACCTTC.

This clone has a single count. The chain has TRBV7-8 and TRBJ2-1, with 10 bases fitting TRBD2. V shed 10 bases and J 4 bases; nucleotides not matched to a gene: 7. Germline lookup yields CDR1 SGHVS and CDR2 FQNEAQ. This CDR3 has 14 amino acids. This CDR3 reads CATSSGGAYNEQFF. DNA for the CDR3: TGTGCCACCTCGAGCGGGGGGGCATACAATGAGCAGTTCTTC.

The V call is TRBV5-6, the J call TRBJ2-5; 7 bases agree with TRBD1. The better agreement between TRBJ2-7 and the DNA end casts doubt on the J call. Germline loops: CDR1 SGHDT, CDR2 YYEEEE. CDR3 length equals 14 residues. The chain's CDR3 is CASNLRQGRDEQYF. CDR3 DNA: TGTGCCAGCAACCTTCGACAGGGACGGGACGAGCAGTACTTC.

The chain employs TRBV11-3 and TRBJ2-1; D is uncertain. This CDR3 spans 12 amino acids. Germline V gives CDR1 SGHNT, CDR2 YENEEA. Trimming pared 1 base from V and 12 bases from J, leaving 10 bases between. As DNA, the CDR3 is TGTGCCAGCAGCTTAGGGCCTTTGGCGCAGTTCTTC. Protein: CASSLGPLAQFF.

By frequency in the sample, this clone is medium-sized. The genes are TRBV4-1 and TRBJ1-1; 10 bases map to TRBD1. The germline V gene has CDR1 MGHRA and CDR2 YSYEKL. This CDR3 spans 14 amino acids. V gave up 4 bases and J gave up 6 bases; unmatched junction bases: 5. CDR3 amino acids: CASSLTGGEAEAFF. The CDR3 DNA is TGCGCCAGCAGCCTGACAGGGGGCGAAGCTGAAGCTTTCTTT.

Only a few counts were recorded for this clone. This chain links TRBV28 with TRBJ2-7, with 10 bases aligning to TRBD2. V dropped 6 bases and J dropped 2; count of bases not matched to a gene: 7. Germline V gene sequence: CDR1 MDHEN, CDR2 SYDVKM. The CDR3 sequence is 15 residues long. The CDR3 DNA reads as TGTGCCAGCAGACTAAGCGGGGGGGCCCCCTACGAGCAGTACTTC. The encoded protein is CASRLSGGAPYEQYF.

The rearrangement links TRBV6-5 to TRBJ2-7; D might be TRBD1 (5 bases). CDR1 and CDR2 from the germline V gene are MNHEY and SVGAGI. V lost 0 bases and J lost 2, with 8 bases in between. The CDR3 runs 14 residues. The CDR3 reads CASSYSQGTYEQYF. The CDR3 bases are TGTGCCAGCAGTTACTCGCAGGGAACCTACGAGCAGTACTTC.

The chain carries TRBV6-6 and TRBJ2-3; D may be TRBD1 (5 bases). The CDR3 has 12 amino acids. V lost 3 bases and J 6 bases, leaving 7 bases between the germline ends. CDR1 and CDR2 from the germline V gene are MNHNY and SVGAGI (reference sequence). DNA for the CDR3: TGTGCCAGCAGTTATCAGGGTGATACGCAGTATTTT. Translation gives CASSYQGDTQYF.

DNA for the CDR3: TGTGCCAGTAGTATACGCGGGGGACGTGAGGGTGAGCAGTTCTTC. Encoded protein: CASSIRGGREGEQFF. This chain joins TRBV19 and TRBJ2-1, with 7 positions matching TRBD2. The CDR3 sequence is 15 residues long. Trimming cost V 2 bases and J 9 bases; bases outside gene matches: 10. The germline gives CDR1 LNHDA, CDR2 SQIVND (reference sequence).

This clone was observed at least ten times. The chain is built from TRBV14 and TRBJ1-2; no definite D call. The germline V gene encodes CDR1 SGHDN and CDR2 FVKESK. V lost 2 bases and J lost 3, with 22 bases in between. This CDR3 has 18 amino acids. The CDR3 loop is CASSQRGFSRLGDYGYTF. In DNA form, the CDR3 reads TGTGCCAGCAGCCAACGAGGCTTCAGCCGGTTAGGTGACTATGGCTACACCTTC.

The chain is built from TRBV5-4 and TRBJ1-2; 10 positions match TRBD1. V dropped 2 bases and J dropped 3; count of bases not matched to a gene: 1. The CDR3 extends over 14 amino acids. Germline V gene data show CDR1 as SGHNT and CDR2 as YYREEE (reference sequence). The DNA for the CDR3 is TGTGCCAGCAGCTTAGGGACAGGGGACTATGGCTACACCTTC. Encoded protein: CASSLGTGDYGYTF. Combining the CDR3 with reference TRBV5-4 and TRBJ1-2 gives the whole variable domain ETGVTQSPTHLIKTRGQQVTLRCSSQSGHNTVSWYQQALGQGPQFIFQYYREEENGRGNFPPRFSGLQFPNYSSELNVNALELDDSALYLCASSLGTGDYGYTFGSGTRLTVV.

This chain links TRBV29-1 with TRBJ1-2, with D perhaps TRBD1 (5 bases). The ends were cut back, 2 bases at V and 8 bases at J, with 9 bases in the middle. This CDR3 comprises 11 residues. Looked up from germline, CDR1 is SQVTM and CDR2 is ANQGSEA. Here the CDR3 DNA reads TGCAGCGTTGAAACGGGGGGAGGCTACACCTTC. This sequence encodes CSVETGGGYTF. Full variable domain (outside the CDR3, taken from reference TRBV29-1 and TRBJ1-2): SAVISQKPSRDICQRGTSLTIQCQVDSQVTMMFWYRQQPGQSLTLIATANQGSEATYESGFVIDKFPISRPNLTFSTLTVSNMSPEDSSIYLCSVETGGGYTFGSGTRLTVV.

This clone was picked up a small number of times. The chain links TRBV10-3 to TRBJ1-3, with D unresolved. This CDR3 comprises 14 residues. Trimming took off 3 bases at V and 0 bases at J, with 6 bases between the two ends. Germline lookup yields CDR1 ENHRY and CDR2 SYGVKD. The CDR3 bases are TGTGCCATCAGTGATGGGAGCTCTGGAAACACCATATATTTT. Protein: CAISDGSSGNTIYF.

As to this clone: The junction does not match germline at one end; this may be a read error. The chain carries TRBV4-2 and TRBJ2-7, with 8 bases fitting TRBD1. This CDR3 region has 14 residues. CDR1 LGHNA and CDR2 YNFKEQ come from the germline V gene. CDR3 region: CASTQDRGSYEQYF. Here the CDR3 DNA reads TGTGCCAGCACCCAAGACAGGGGCTCCTACGAGCAGTACTTC.

The chain couples TRBV5-1 to TRBJ1-6, with TRBD1 identical over 10 bases. J lost 9 bases, V lost 4 bases, and 7 bases had no gene match. This CDR3 region has 15 residues. Germline values: CDR1 SGHRS, CDR2 YFSETQ. The CDR3 sequence is CASSPWTGGTSPLHF. CDR3 coding DNA: TGCGCCAGCAGCCCATGGACAGGGGGTACTTCACCCCTCCACTTT.

In its sample, this clone was seen a few times. The V call is TRBV14, the J call TRBJ2-1, with unresolved D. The CDR3 is 11 residues long. Germline V lookup: CDR1 SGHDN, CDR2 FVKESK. The germline V and J ends were trimmed by 2 bases and 10 bases, with 6 bases remaining between them. The CDR3 DNA reads as TGTGCCAGCAGCCAAATGACAGAGCAGTTCTTC. Translation: CASSQMTEQFF.

This clone was seen a few times. The V and J genes are TRBV6-5 and TRBJ2-7; D possibly corresponds to TRBD1 (6 bases). The CDR3 spans 14 residues. Trimming cost V 6 bases and J 6 bases, with 18 bases left between them. Per germline, CDR1 MNHEY and CDR2 SVGAGI. CDR3: CASRGATRSREQYF. The DNA for the CDR3 is TGTGCCAGCAGGGGGGCGACACGGTCCCGCGAGCAGTACTTC.

The rearrangement links TRBV7-9 to TRBJ1-2; 9 positions agree with TRBD1. Looked up from germline, CDR1 is SEHNR and CDR2 is FQNEAQ (reference sequence). The CDR3 consists of 14 residues. The J segment lost 1 base and the V segment lost 5 bases, leaving 2 bases of the junction unmatched. CDR3 residues: CASSLTGGNYGYTF. CDR3 bases: TGTGCCAGCAGCCTGACAGGGGGTAACTATGGCTACACCTTC.

The J gene is TRBJ2-3, the V gene TRBV7-8; 9 positions match TRBD2. Germline V CDR1 and CDR2: SGHVS, FQNEAQ. The CDR3 length is 20 residues. V lost 0 bases, J lost 2 bases, and 15 bases stayed unmatched. The CDR3 is CASSLAKHPSGGGATDTQYF. The CDR3 region has the DNA TGTGCCAGCAGCTTAGCTAAGCACCCCTCGGGCGGGGGGGCCACAGATACGCAGTATTTT.

This clone was counted between two and nine times. An end of the junction does not agree with germline; a read error may underlie this. J is TRBJ1-2 and V is TRBV10-3, with D unclear. This CDR3 is built from 14 residues. Germline-derived CDR1 and CDR2 are ENHRY and SYGVKD. In DNA, the CDR3 is TGTGCCAGCAGTTCACAGAGAGCTAACTATGGCTACACCTTC. It specifies CASSSQRANYGYTF.

The genes are TRBV9 and TRBJ2-3, with 7 bases matching TRBD2. The CDR3 loop spans 14 amino acids. V lost 2 bases, J lost 6 bases, and 6 bases stayed unmatched. Germline V gene lookup returns CDR1 SGDLS and CDR2 YYNGEE. CDR3 residues: CASSVGGFGDTQYF. The CDR3 coding sequence is TGTGCCAGCAGCGTCGGGGGGTTTGGTGATACGCAGTATTTT.

CDR3 DNA sequence: TGTGCCATCAGACCGGGACTTGCTTCGACCCAGTACTTC. Protein product: CAIRPGLASTQYF. The rearrangement uses TRBV10-3 and TRBJ2-5; perhaps TRBD2 as D (6 bases). V was shortened by 6 bases and J by 7 bases, with 15 bases between the two germline ends. The germline CDR1 and CDR2 sequences are ENHRY and SYGVKD. This CDR3 contains 13 residues.

The chain employs TRBV30 and TRBJ1-1, with TRBD1 matching over 7 bases. V lost 7 bases, J lost 4 bases, and 12 bases stayed unmatched. Germline CDR1 reads GTSNPN; CDR2 reads SVGIG (reference sequence). The CDR3 loop spans 14 amino acids. The CDR3 loop is CASEGGGTSTEAFF. CDR3 coding DNA: TGTGCCTCCGAAGGGGGCGGGACAAGCACTGAAGCTTTCTTT.

The V gene is TRBV2, the J gene TRBJ1-6; TRBD1 agrees at 7 bases. The germline V gene has CDR1 SNHLY and CDR2 FYNNEI. The CDR3 contains 15 residues. V lost 8 bases to trimming and J lost 5 bases; unmatched junction nucleotides: 9. CDR3 sequence (DNA): TGTGCCAGCTCCCGTGGGACAGTGAATAATTCACCCCTCCACTTT. Translation gives CASSRGTVNNSPLHF.

This sequence joins TRBV21-1 and TRBJ2-3; the D segment call TRBD2 is taken from the table without a DNA check. TRBV21-1 is flagged as a pseudogene. The CDR3 has 15 amino acids. As DNA, the CDR3 is TGTGCCAGCAGCAAAGCGGAAGGCGGGACAGATACGCAGTATTTT. The encoded protein is CASSKAEGGTDTQYF.